This T cell receptor beta chain was obtained from a study of regulatory T cells in long-lasting Graves disease. This clonotype has ten or more counts. TCR beta libraries were built with iRepertoire HTBI primers and Arm-PCR of CDR3 regions. TCRdb ran MiXCR on the multiplex PCR reads and lists one entry per CDR3 protein. The sample contains approximately 380,000 distinct CDR3 sequences, roughly 20% of which appear only once. V gave up 6 bases and J gave up 6 bases, with 21 bases separating them. The CDR3 sequence is 15 residues long. CDR1 is SNHLY and CDR2 is FYNNEI in the germline V gene. As for time point: persistent/refractory GD, antithyroid drugs over 5 years with positive TRAb. TCR sequences were obtained from RNA taken from PBMCs.

This sequence joins TRBV2 and TRBJ2-7; no definite D call. Sample: peripheral blood mononuclear cells (PBMCs), taken when the disease was refractory, from a patient treated with antithyroid drugs. This sequence was found in a female donor with Graves disease. CDR3 sequence reads: CASRKDRIESTEQYF. DNA for the CDR3: TGTGCCAGCAGAAAAGACCGAATAGAGAGTACCGAGCAGTACTTC.